This T cell receptor (beta chain) was found in a study of blood T cells in healthy people across ages. Whole-study findings and limits: Age brought a roughly linear fall in TCR beta diversity measured per million T cells. Long-lived and aged donors differed, with more naive CD4+ cells and higher diversity in the long-lived. Estimates based on one million T cells were treated as lower bounds.

A second PCR, run for roughly 7 to 11 cycles, used a sample-barcoded 5' primer plus a J-beta primer mix. TCRdb reprocessed the 5' RACE reads via MiXCR and lists one record per CDR3 protein. The sample has about 970,000 distinct CDR3 sequences; 51% are singletons. Of note for this clonotype: The antigen is undetermined.

The CDR3 length is 15 residues. Germline CDR1 reads MGHRA; CDR2 reads YSYEKL. For every donor, a draw yielded around 10 milliliters of peripheral blood. The chain joins TRBV4-1 to TRBJ2-7; no reliable D call. With the DNA end fitting TRBJ2-1 better, the J assignment may be wrong. Material: blood. The receptor's source is a woman between 55 and 75 years old in good health. The chain's CDR3 is CASSQVMVAGGEQFF. For the CDR3, the DNA is TGCGCCAGCAGCCAAGTCATGGTAGCCGGTGGTGAGCAGTTCTTC.